The T cell receptor beta chain described here comes from a study of T cells after yellow fever vaccination (dated by TCRdb to about 2019). Some background on the complete study: Libraries from fractions with low cell numbers were prepared with the SMART-Seq v4 Ultra Low Input RNA kit. To track T-cell clones before and after primary and booster YFV17D yellow fever vaccination, bulk TCR alpha and beta repertoires were sequenced longitudinally. Two healthy male donors, one aged 18 to 30 and one aged 30 to 40 years, made up the cohort. Blood was collected at multiple timepoints before and after primary and secondary immunization, and bulk PBMC replicates and cell subsets were isolated.

TCR cDNA was synthesized by 5'RACE template switching, which introduced a universal primer site and unique molecular identifiers. Priming of cDNA synthesis was performed from both the TCR alpha and TCR beta constant segments. Libraries were amplified in two PCR steps, with sample barcodes and sequencing adapters added in the second step. Sequencing of the libraries was done on either Illumina HiSeq 2500 (2x100 bp) or NovaSeq (2x150 bp). In the original analysis: Reads were demultiplexed and collapsed into UMI consensus sequences with MIGEC, and V(D)J alignment was performed with MiXCR. Clonotypes responding to the vaccine were identified with edgeR on replicate PBMC samples, with the criteria of FDR below 0.01 and a log2 fold change above 5 up to day 15. CD4 or CD8 identity was assigned to each bulk clonotype according to whether the clonotype was present at higher abundance in the sequenced CD4 repertoire or the sequenced CD8 repertoire. TCRdb passed the public sequencing reads through fastp at Q25 and MiXCR, retaining productive beta sequences. When rows share a CDR3 protein, they turn into one entry using the most common DNA and genes. For this entry, the V and J calls and clone size follow TCRdb and not the study's own pipeline. This sample lists about 330,000 distinct CDR3 sequences; roughly 8% were detected once. Under 20% of the sample lies in the top ten.

This clonotype showed up just a few times. Its antigen specificity is not known. There are no base qualities to consult, and no much larger clone falls within one base. What the research found in general, with its limitations: Because the study included only a couple of donors, the extent to which the findings can be generalized is limited. Most clones expanded after primary vaccination were re-detected after the booster (almost 97% of CD4 and 88% of CD8), suggesting broad memory maintenance. The secondary T-cell response was weaker than the primary response but faster, peaking on day 5 instead of day 15. A small share of clonotypes occurred in both CD4 and CD8 compartments, likely arising from convergent recombination. Computational filtering was needed because FACS-sorted repertoires could contain abundant contaminating clonotypes from the bulk population.

A distance of 9 bases separates the germline ends of V and J, which lose 3 bases and 0 bases respectively. The germline V gene (reference sequence) sets CDR1 to LNHDA and CDR2 to SQIVND. Counted from cysteine to phenylalanine, this CDR3 has 16 amino acids. Only the CDR3 DNA is retained, 48 bases long and in frame from the first base. What the treatment or condition label conveys for this sample: live attenuated yellow fever vaccine strain. Two biological replicates of bulk PBMCs were collected at each blood-draw timepoint. PBMCs were isolated from peripheral blood using a standard Ficoll-Paque protocol. TriZol was used to extract RNA from bulk PBMCs, CD4 and CD8 fractions, and dextramer-positive and dextramer-negative fractions.

The sequencing here drew on PBMCs, taken about 49 days after the first yellow fever vaccination. The V and J genes are TRBV19 and TRBJ2-6; the D gene is perhaps TRBD2, from 5 matching bases. The clonotype originates from a man between 18 and 29 years old who received the YFV17D yellow fever vaccine. CDR3 protein: CASSMTGISGANVLTF. The nucleotides are TGTGCCAGTAGTATGACCGGGATCTCTGGGGCCAACGTCCTGACTTTC.